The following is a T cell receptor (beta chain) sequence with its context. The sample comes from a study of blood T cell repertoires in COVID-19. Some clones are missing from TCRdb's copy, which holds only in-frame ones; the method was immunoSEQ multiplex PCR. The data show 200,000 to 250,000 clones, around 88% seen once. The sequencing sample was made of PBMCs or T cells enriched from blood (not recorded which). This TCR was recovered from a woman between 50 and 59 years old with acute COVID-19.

The CDR3 loop reads CASSISEGFPYEQYF. The CDR3 bases are TGTGCCAGTAGTATCAGCGAAGGTTTCCCCTACGAGCAGTACTTC. The V gene is TRBV19, the J gene TRBJ2-7; no definite D call. The CDR3 runs to 15 residues. CDR1 and CDR2 from the germline V gene are LNHDA and SQIVND (reference sequence). V shed 3 bases and J shed 2 bases, with 14 bases lying between them.